The 24 T cell receptor beta chains below come from one sample, sequenced in a study of OX40 agonist ivuxolimab in advanced cancers. Assay used: immunoSEQ multiplex PCR; TCRdb lists only in-frame clones, some missing. The sample has approximately 56,000 clones; about 88% are singletons. The sample in question was CD4+ or CD8+ T cells sorted from blood, obtained in a trial of the OX40 agonist ivuxolimab. Every receptor here comes from an adult with an advanced solid tumor such as melanoma, head and neck, liver or kidney cancer.

The V and J genes are TRBV10-2 and TRBJ2-3, with D perhaps matching TRBD1 (5 bases). V lost 1 base, J lost 6 bases, and 14 bases lay in between. The CDR3 runs to 15 residues. Germline V gene sequence: CDR1 WSHSY, CDR2 SAAADI. The CDR3 DNA reads as TGCGCCAGCAGTGAGTTATTCAGGGCGGTCGATACGCAGTATTTT. Protein: CASSELFRAVDTQYF.

The chain couples TRBV11-2 to TRBJ1-2, with D maybe TRBD1 (5 bases). Germline lookup yields CDR1 SGHAT and CDR2 FQNNGV. The CDR3 is made up of 15 amino acids. Between the trimmed V and J ends, which lost 0 bases and 7 bases, there was a span of 15 bases. The CDR3 sequence is CASSLEAGLLIGYTF. CDR3 in DNA: TGTGCCAGCAGCTTAGAGGCGGGACTGCTCATTGGCTACACCTTC.

The V gene is TRBV11-2, the J gene TRBJ2-7; TRBD1 might be the D (5 bases). This CDR3 is built from 15 residues. From germline, CDR1 is SGHAT and CDR2 FQNNGV. V lost 0 bases and J lost 0, with 9 bases in between. The CDR3 bases are TGTGCCAGCAGCTTAGAGGGGCCTTCCTCCTACGAGCAGTACTTC. Protein: CASSLEGPSSYEQYF. Variable domain in full (rest from reference TRBV11-2 and TRBJ2-7): EAGVAQSPRYKIIEKRQSVAFWCNPISGHATLYWYQQILGQGPKLLIQFQNNGVVDDSQLPKDRFSAERLKGVDSTLKIQPAKLEDSAVYLCASSLEGPSSYEQYFGPGTRLTVT.

The chain has TRBV5-6 and TRBJ1-2, with 8 nucleotides matching TRBD1. Germline trimming cut 5 bases from V and 5 bases from J; bases unmatched to any gene: 14. Germline assignment: CDR1 SGHDT and CDR2 YYEEEE. This CDR3 has 16 amino acids. This chain's CDR3 is CASSRTGTGVLYGYTF. CDR3 DNA sequence: TGTGCCAGCAGTCGAACCGGGACAGGCGTGCTGTATGGCTACACCTTC.

The V call is TRBV30, the J call TRBJ1-5; TRBD1 agrees at 9 bases. The CDR3 runs 13 residues. CDR1 is GTSNPN and CDR2 is SVGIG in the germline V gene (reference sequence). Unmatched junction bases numbered 5, after V lost 6 bases and J lost 5 bases. CDR3: CACSTGGDQPQHF. DNA of the CDR3: TGTGCCTGTTCTACAGGGGGCGATCAGCCCCAGCATTTT.

The V and J genes are TRBV11-2 and TRBJ2-7, with TRBD1 matching 8 bases. CDR3 length: 15 residues. With 5 bases clipped from V and 0 bases from J, the junction kept 6 bases outside the gene matches. Germline CDR1 SGHAT, CDR2 FQNNGV. The CDR3 protein is CASSPGQGISYEQYF. In DNA, the CDR3 is TGTGCCAGCAGCCCCGGACAGGGCATCTCCTACGAGCAGTACTTC.

The rearrangement uses TRBV27 and TRBJ2-4; TRBD1 aligns across 8 bases. Germline CDR1 and CDR2: MNHEY and SMNVEV (reference sequence). With V trimmed by 6 bases and J by 7 bases, 5 bases remained unmatched. CDR3 size: 13 residues. The CDR3 DNA is TGTGCCAGCAGCACAGGGGGTAAGAACATTCAGTACTTC. It translates to CASSTGGKNIQYF.

The genes are TRBV6-4 and TRBJ1-4, with D hard to call. Trimming cost V 0 bases and J 5 bases, with 16 bases left between them. CDR3 length equals 17 residues. Germline loops: CDR1 MRHNA, CDR2 SNTAGT. The CDR3 loop reads CASSDSRRAERNEKLFF. CDR3 nucleotides: TGTGCCAGCAGTGACTCAAGGAGGGCTGAGAGGAATGAAAAACTGTTTTTT.

The chain joins TRBV28 to TRBJ1-5; maybe TRBD1 (6 bases). Germline V gene lookup returns CDR1 MDHEN and CDR2 SYDVKM. CDR3 size: 15 residues. Between the trimmed V and J ends, which lost 5 bases and 1 base, there was a span of 12 bases. The CDR3 is CASSRSTGSNQPQHF. CDR3 sequence (DNA): TGTGCCAGCAGTCGCTCAACAGGGAGCAATCAGCCCCAGCATTTT.

The chain has TRBV30 and TRBJ1-4; D is uncertain. Trimming left V 3 bases short and J 3 bases short, with 8 bases between. The CDR3 has 13 residues. In germline, CDR1 is GTSNPN, CDR2 SVGIG (reference sequence). As DNA, the CDR3 is TGTGCCTGGAGGACGCGGTCTAATGAAAAACTGTTTTTT. It is translated as CAWRTRSNEKLFF.

The V gene is TRBV2, the J gene TRBJ2-5; D gene uncertain. Germline V lookup: CDR1 SNHLY, CDR2 FYNNEI. With 9 bases removed from V and 4 bases from J, the gap between germline ends came to 18 bases. The CDR3 covers 14 residues. The CDR3: CASLPTFSGETQYF. The CDR3 region has the DNA TGTGCCAGTCTACCGACGTTTTCGGGAGAGACCCAGTACTTC.

J is TRBJ1-2 and V is TRBV27, with D possibly matching TRBD1 (6 bases). The germline V and J ends were trimmed by 0 bases and 6 bases, with 14 bases remaining between them. Germline CDR1 is MNHEY and CDR2 is SMNVEV (reference sequence). The CDR3 has 15 residues. In nucleotides, the CDR3 is TGTGCCAGCAGTTTATCGGGGGGGCAGGGGAATGGCTACACCTTC. Encoded protein: CASSLSGGQGNGYTF.

The V and J genes are TRBV10-3 and TRBJ1-4; D remains ambiguous. The CDR3 extends over 19 amino acids. Trimming stripped 2 bases from V and 8 bases from J, with 27 bases between. Germline lookup yields CDR1 ENHRY and CDR2 SYGVKD. CDR3 bases: TGTGCCATCAGTGAGGACTTAAAGATGGGCACTCACTCGGAAGAAAAACTGTTTTTT. Residues: CAISEDLKMGTHSEEKLFF.

Details on this clone: A junction end diverges from the germline sequence, so it may reflect a read error. V gene TRBV7-8 combines with J gene TRBJ1-6; D is perhaps TRBD1 (6 bases). There are 17 residues in the CDR3. Looked up from germline, CDR1 is SGHVS and CDR2 is FQNEAQ. The CDR3 sequence is CASSMRTAPGYNSPLHF. In DNA form, the CDR3 reads TGTGCCAGCAGCATGCGGACAGCGCCCGGCTATAACTCACCCCTCCACTTT.

The chain is built from TRBV7-9 and TRBJ2-2; a possible D gene is TRBD2 (5 bases). Germline CDR1 is SEHNR and CDR2 is FQNEAQ (reference sequence). The V end was cut by 3 bases, the J end by 7 bases, with 15 bases between. CDR3 length equals 15 residues. Here the CDR3 DNA reads TGTGCCAGCAGCTTTTCTCCCGGGAAACACGGGGAGCTGTTTTTT. Protein: CASSFSPGKHGELFF.

V gene TRBV4-1 combines with J gene TRBJ1-4, with a weak D call TRBD1 (5 bases). V was clipped by 0 bases and J by 3 bases, with 11 bases between them. This CDR3 region has 16 residues. CDR1 is MGHRA, CDR2 YSYEKL, per germline. The CDR3 loop reads CASSQEWAGANEKLFF. The CDR3 region has the DNA TGCGCCAGCAGCCAAGAATGGGCGGGGGCTAATGAAAAACTGTTTTTT.

CDR3 sequence reads: CSVPLGAGEAFF. The CDR3 DNA sequence: TGCAGCGTCCCGCTGGGGGCCGGTGAAGCTTTCTTT. V gene TRBV29-1 combines with J gene TRBJ1-1; maybe TRBD1 (6 bases). The CDR3 runs 12 residues. V lost 6 bases to trimming and J lost 7 bases, with 15 bases between them. Looked up from germline, CDR1 is SQVTM and CDR2 is ANQGSEA.

V gene TRBV7-3 combines with J gene TRBJ1-1; the D gene is possibly TRBD1 (5 bases). The CDR3 extends over 14 amino acids. CDR1 SGHTA and CDR2 FQGTGA come from the germline V gene. The V end lost 0 bases, the J end lost 6 bases, and 11 bases lay between the germline ends. The CDR3 nucleotides are TGTGCCAGCAGCTTAACAGGGGTCATGGCTGAAGCTTTCTTT. This translates into CASSLTGVMAEAFF.

This clone was recorded only once. This chain uses TRBV7-9 with TRBJ2-3; 8 nucleotides match TRBD2. Germline V gene data show CDR1 as SEHNR and CDR2 as FQNEAQ (reference sequence). The CDR3 totals 15 residues. J was trimmed by 1 base and V by 6 bases; bases with no gene match: 6. The CDR3: CASRHGGDGTDTQYF. The CDR3 DNA sequence: TGTGCCAGCAGGCACGGGGGGGACGGCACAGATACGCAGTATTTT.

V gene TRBV11-1 combines with J gene TRBJ2-5, with D unclear. This CDR3 has 15 residues. The V gene's germline CDR1 is SGHAT and CDR2 FQDESV (reference sequence). The V gene lost 4 bases and the J gene lost 1 base, with 13 bases spanning the gap. The CDR3 nucleotides read TGTGCCAGCAGCTCGGAAGGTAACCTCCAAGAGACCCAGTACTTC. It codes for CASSSEGNLQETQYF.

The chain uses TRBV19 and TRBJ2-7, with D possibly being TRBD1 (5 bases). CDR1 LNHDA and CDR2 SQIVND come from the germline V gene (reference sequence). The CDR3 has 13 amino acids. V was trimmed by 5 bases and J by 3 bases, leaving 11 bases between them. The CDR3 DNA reads as TGTGCCAGTAGTCCGTACGACAGCTACGAGCAGTACTTC. Its translation is CASSPYDSYEQYF.

The rearrangement joins TRBV7-9 to TRBJ1-6; the D gene is possibly TRBD1 (5 bases). The CDR3 runs 15 residues. V lost 4 bases to trimming and J lost 1 base, with 8 bases between them. CDR1 and CDR2 from the germline V gene are SEHNR and FQNEAQ (reference sequence). The CDR3 is CASSSTVSYNSPLHF. The CDR3 nucleotides are TGTGCCAGCAGCTCGACAGTGTCCTATAATTCACCCCTCCACTTT.

The genes are TRBV9 and TRBJ1-2, with D possibly matching TRBD1 (6 bases). The V end was cut by 4 bases, the J end by 2 bases, with 12 bases between. Looked up from germline, CDR1 is SGDLS and CDR2 is YYNGEE. This CDR3 is built from 14 residues. CDR3 DNA sequence: TGTGCCAGCAGCCTAACAGGGAGAAACTATGGCTACACCTTC. This codes for CASSLTGRNYGYTF.

The rearrangement joins TRBV6-5 to TRBJ2-2, with 8 bases fitting TRBD2. CDR3 size: 16 residues. Germline loops: CDR1 MNHEY, CDR2 SVGAGI. With 4 bases clipped from V and 2 bases from J, the junction kept 6 bases outside the gene matches. The CDR3 reads CASSSSGGPNTGELFF. CDR3 in DNA: TGTGCCAGCAGTTCCAGCGGGGGCCCAAACACCGGGGAGCTGTTTTTT.